This passage covers 18 T cell receptor beta chains from one sample sequenced in a study of T cells after yellow fever vaccination. TCRdb recomputed calls from the 5' RACE reads with MiXCR, one row per CDR3 protein. The sample has 50,000 to 75,000 distinct CDR3 sequences; approximately 6.1% are singletons. The specimen comprised PBMCs, either bulk or a sorted T-cell subset (CD4+, CD8+, memory, or dextramer-sorted; not recorded which), sampled on the day of the yellow fever booster vaccination. The receptors here all came from a man aged 18 to 30 who received the YFV17D yellow fever vaccine.

Many counts were recorded for this clonotype. The chain carries TRBV5-5 and TRBJ1-5; 9 bases are shared with TRBD1. Trimming took 4 bases from V and 6 from J; bases not matched to a gene: 8. The CDR3 is 15 residues long. Germline CDR1 is SGHKS and CDR2 is YYEKEE (reference sequence). CDR3 residues: CASSLGQGSFQPQHF. CDR3 coding DNA: TGTGCCAGCAGCCTGGGACAGGGTAGCTTTCAGCCCCAGCATTTT.

This sequence joins TRBV7-9 and TRBJ1-2; 7 bases are a match to TRBD1. Trimming cost V 7 bases and J 7 bases; bases outside gene matches: 9. Germline V lookup: CDR1 SEHNR, CDR2 FQNEAQ (reference sequence). The CDR3 is 13 amino acids. CDR3 nucleotide sequence: TGTGCCAGCACCCCCAGGGGGAATTTTGGCTACACCTTC. Translating gives CASTPRGNFGYTF.

This clonotype was seen ten or more times. The rearrangement uses TRBV29-1 and TRBJ2-5; TRBD1 matches 7 bases. CDR1 and CDR2 from the germline V gene are SQVTM and ANQGSEA. The V segment lost 7 bases and the J segment 0 bases; nucleotides outside the gene matches: 14. The CDR3 runs to 16 residues. The CDR3 DNA follows: TGCAGCGAGACCCAGGGACAGCCGAAGCACCAAGAGACCCAGTACTTC. Translated: CSETQGQPKHQETQYF.

The rearrangement joins TRBV7-9 to TRBJ2-5; a possible D gene is TRBD1 (6 bases). The ends were cut back, 5 bases at V and 5 bases at J, with 24 bases in the middle. In germline, CDR1 is SEHNR, CDR2 FQNEAQ (reference sequence). This CDR3 is 17 amino acids long. The CDR3 here is CASSKLTAGALGETQYF. The CDR3 DNA reads as TGTGCCAGCAGCAAACTGACGGCAGGGGCCCTCGGGGAGACCCAGTACTTC.

This chain links TRBV6-1 with TRBJ2-7, with D perhaps given as TRBD1 or TRBD2 (5 bases each). Trimming left V 3 bases short and J 2 bases short, with 8 bases between. CDR3 length: 13 residues. The germline gives CDR1 MNHNS, CDR2 SASEGT. This chain's CDR3 is CASSDEGPYEQYF. The CDR3 DNA follows: TGTGCCAGCAGTGATGAGGGGCCCTACGAGCAGTACTTC.

This clonotype has a handful of counts. The chain carries TRBV9 and TRBJ2-2; a possible D gene is TRBD2 (6 bases). The germline V gene has CDR1 SGDLS and CDR2 YYNGEE. V dropped 7 bases and J dropped 0 bases, with 13 bases sitting between them. The CDR3 consists of 15 residues. In DNA, the CDR3 is TGTGCCAGCTCCCCCGGCGGGACGAACACCGGGGAGCTGTTTTTT. Residues: CASSPGGTNTGELFF.

Ten or more counts support this clonotype. J is TRBJ2-5 and V is TRBV7-9; TRBD1 agrees at 11 bases. The CDR3 contains 15 residues. Trimming at V came to 6 bases and at J to 5 bases, leaving 8 bases not matched to a gene. The germline V gene encodes CDR1 SEHNR and CDR2 FQNEAQ (reference sequence). CDR3 residues: CASRHGQGARETQYF. The CDR3 nucleotides are TGTGCCAGCAGACATGGACAGGGGGCACGTGAGACCCAGTACTTC. Full variable domain (missing parts from reference TRBV7-9 and TRBJ2-5): DTGVSQNPRHKITKRGQNVTFRCDPISEHNRLYWYRQTLGQGPEFLTYFQNEAQLEKSRLLSDRFSAERPKGSFSTLEIQRTEQGDSAMYLCASRHGQGARETQYFGPGTRLLVL.

This clonotype came up many times. V is TRBV12-3 or TRBV12-4 and J is TRBJ1-2; perhaps TRBD1 as D (5 bases). The CDR3 has 13 amino acids. V was trimmed by 3 bases and J by 4 bases, leaving 9 bases between them. The CDR3 loop reads CASSFSGTYGYTF. The CDR3 DNA follows: TGTGCCAGCAGTTTTTCGGGGACCTATGGCTACACCTTC.

This clonotype was counted many times. This rearrangement joins TRBV6-2 or TRBV6-3 to TRBJ1-3, with D unresolved. With 7 bases removed from V and 0 bases from J, the gap between germline ends came to 10 bases. CDR1 and CDR2 from the germline V gene are MNHEY and SVGEGT. The CDR3 has 14 amino acids. The CDR3 DNA is TGTGCCAGCAAACGGTTACTCTCTGGAAACACCATATATTTT. The encoded protein is CASKRLLSGNTIYF.

V and J are TRBV7-2 and TRBJ1-5; weak D call: TRBD1 (5 bases). Between the trimmed V and J ends, which lost 4 bases and 9 bases, there was a span of 10 bases. Germline loops: CDR1 SGHTA, CDR2 FQGNSA. The CDR3 is made up of 12 amino acids. CDR3 region: CASSSPGTPQHF. The CDR3 bases are TGTGCCAGCAGCTCCCCCGGGACGCCCCAGCATTTT.

In this sample, this clonotype turned up many times. The chain combines TRBV5-1 with TRBJ1-1, with unresolved D. Germline CDR1 reads SGHRS; CDR2 reads YFSETQ. CDR3 size: 13 residues. Trimming removed 4 bases at V and 0 bases at J, with 7 bases between. The CDR3 region has the DNA TGCGCCAGCAGCCCTGGTCTGAACACTGAAGCTTTCTTT. Protein: CASSPGLNTEAFF.

This clonotype was seen a few times. The chain recombines TRBV3-1 with TRBJ2-3; 9 nucleotides agree with TRBD1. The CDR3 length is 13 residues. V gave up 7 bases and J gave up 5 bases; unmatched junction bases: 4. Germline V gives CDR1 LGHDT, CDR2 YNNKEL (reference sequence). CDR3 residues: CASTTGQGDTQYF. CDR3 DNA: TGTGCCAGCACCACGGGACAGGGAGATACGCAGTATTTT.

The rearrangement links TRBV20-1 to TRBJ1-1, with TRBD1 matching 7 bases. CDR3 length equals 13 residues. The V gene end was trimmed by 7 bases and the J gene end by 5 bases; junction bases not matched to a gene: 10. Germline-derived CDR1 and CDR2 are DFQATT and SNEGSKA (reference sequence). The CDR3 DNA reads as TGCAGTGTCCAGCCTCCAGGGGGAACTGAAGCTTTCTTT. It codes for CSVQPPGGTEAFF.

This clonotype was seen ten or more times. Written as DNA, the CDR3 is TGCAGTGTCCGGGACTTCAGGACAGATACGCAGTATTTT. It specifies CSVRDFRTDTQYF. The rearrangement uses TRBV20-1 and TRBJ2-3; perhaps TRBD2 as D (6 bases). The V end lost 7 bases, the J end lost 3 bases, and 14 bases lay between the germline ends. The CDR3 covers 13 residues. The germline CDR1 and CDR2 sequences are DFQATT and SNEGSKA (reference sequence).

V gene TRBV4-1 combines with J gene TRBJ1-1; D is unclear. Trimming removed 0 bases from V and 0 bases from J, with 14 bases in between. The germline V gene has CDR1 MGHRA and CDR2 YSYEKL. The CDR3 totals 17 residues. Here the CDR3 reads CASSQDDRQSMNTEAFF. CDR3 DNA sequence: TGCGCCAGCAGCCAAGATGACCGTCAGAGTATGAACACTGAAGCTTTCTTT.

This chain connects TRBV20-1 to TRBJ2-7; D uncertain. Deletions cut 3 bases from V and 3 bases from J, with 12 bases between. CDR3 length equals 13 residues. Germline assignment: CDR1 DFQATT and CDR2 SNEGSKA (reference sequence). CDR3 residues: CSARETGGYEQYF. The CDR3 nucleotides read TGCAGTGCTAGGGAAACCGGCGGCTACGAGCAGTACTTC.

This clonotype was observed a handful of times. DNA for the CDR3: TGTGCCACCACCGGGGGGGTGGCTGGGGCCAACGTCCTGACTTTC. This gives the protein CATTGGVAGANVLTF. V and J are TRBV7-9 and TRBJ2-6; TRBD2 matches 8 bases. V trimming: 10 bases; J trimming: 2 bases; junction bases outside the gene matches: 7. This CDR3 has 15 amino acids. Germline-derived CDR1 and CDR2 are SEHNR and FQNEAQ (reference sequence).

This clonotype has more than one count but fewer than ten. The chain uses TRBV6-4 and TRBJ2-7; TRBD2 agrees at 9 bases. Trimming cost V 2 bases and J 6 bases; bases outside gene matches: 11. This CDR3 has 16 residues. In germline, CDR1 is MRHNA, CDR2 SNTAGT. The CDR3 DNA follows: TGTGCCAGCAGTGACGGGACTAGCAGTTTTGCGGGCGAGCAGTACTTC. Residues: CASSDGTSSFAGEQYF.